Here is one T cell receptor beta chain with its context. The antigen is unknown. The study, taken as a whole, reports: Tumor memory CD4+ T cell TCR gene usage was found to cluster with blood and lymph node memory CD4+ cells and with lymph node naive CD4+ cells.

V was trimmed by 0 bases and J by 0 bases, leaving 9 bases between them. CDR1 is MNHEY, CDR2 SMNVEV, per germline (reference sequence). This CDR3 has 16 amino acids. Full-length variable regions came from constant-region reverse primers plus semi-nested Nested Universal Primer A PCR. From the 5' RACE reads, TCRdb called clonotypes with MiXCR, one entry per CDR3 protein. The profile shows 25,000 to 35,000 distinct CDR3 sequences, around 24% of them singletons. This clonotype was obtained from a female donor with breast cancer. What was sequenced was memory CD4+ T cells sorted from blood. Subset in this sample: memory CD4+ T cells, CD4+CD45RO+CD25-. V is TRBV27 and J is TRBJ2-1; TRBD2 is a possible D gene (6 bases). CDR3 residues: CASSLSPGDSYNEQFF. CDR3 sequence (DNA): TGTGCCAGCAGTTTATCCCCGGGAGACTCCTACAATGAGCAGTTCTTC.